This T cell receptor beta chain was captured in a study of cytomegalovirus exposure and HLA in healthy donors (dated by TCRdb to the late 2010s). Regarding the research as a whole: An earlier analysis of several hundred of the donors reported roughly 300 Gb of sequence data and 90 million to 120 million unique TCR beta sequences obtained from about 180 million T cells. Among 398 genotyped donors of the cohort, an average of about 240,000 unique TCR beta nucleotide sequences were sequenced per donor, roughly 18% of them non-productive. To study patterns of TCR occurrence, a later analysis re-analyzed previously published TCR beta repertoires from hundreds of donors and added high-resolution HLA genotyping. To decide whether each TCR beta V gene segment behaved as functional or pseudogenic, an earlier analysis of some 540 of the donors relied on high-throughput TCR beta sequencing. The study profiled the T cell repertoires of under 850 subjects by immunosequencing and related them to cytomegalovirus serostatus. An early release that covered 500 to 800 HLA-typed donors contained around 300 gigabases of sequencing data and approximately 85 million unique TCR sequences. Among the roughly 430 genotyped donors, 81% belonged to the genetic ancestry cluster associated with self-reported Caucasian donors. Besides the first cohort of roughly 640 subjects, a separate validation cohort made up of roughly 120 different subjects was used. Donor age, sex, ethnicity and CMV serostatus were collected together with the repertoire data. HLA typing covered class I and class II loci at four-digit resolution. Typing coverage varied by locus: roughly 620-640 donors for A, B, C, DRB1 and DQB1; approximately 520 for DQA1; about 570 for DPA1; 450 to 480 for DPB1. Because of strong linkage in the cohort, five DR-DQ haplotypes were treated as single units for association and clustering. To predict cytomegalovirus infection status, the study combined high-throughput TCR immunosequencing, statistical association of individual TCRs with disease status, and machine learning. The later analysis used no new phenotypic data to find candidate immune exposures, relying instead on TCR beta sequences and their occurrence across donors. Genome-wide SNP genotypes for about 55% of the roughly 670 donors were used in a later genetic analysis, which treated that subset as a discovery cohort. Every discovery cohort repertoire had been produced on one sequencing platform. The study was designed to test whether signatures of past pathogen exposure could be identified by cataloging public T cell receptors.

As concerns this clone: Its specific antigen is unknown. No clone much larger than this one lies a single base away; base qualities are absent.

The method was the immunoSEQ multiplex PCR assay. A mixture of 60 forward primers for TCR Vbeta segments and 13 reverse primers for TCR Jbeta segments was used in the multiplex PCR. The CDR3 region of rearranged TCR beta genes was amplified from genomic DNA by a multiplex PCR assay. The Illumina HiSeq System was used to sequence the amplified TCR beta libraries as 87-base-pair reads. Per the authors' processing: A later analysis counted approximately 74 million unique TCR beta chains across the 666 repertoires, and some 11 million of these chains were shared by at least two donors. A nearest-neighbor algorithm error-corrected the raw reads and collapsed the reads into unique sequences, merging closely related sequences to remove PCR and sequencing errors. V, D and J gene segments were assigned by aligning CDR3 sequences to IMGT reference sequences. For a sequence to be retained, at least a six-nucleotide match to both a V gene segment and a J gene segment was required. Rearrangements were called productive when the CDR3 lacked stop codons and stayed in frame with V and J; all others were non-productive. CDR3 was defined according to IMGT convention as the region running from the second conserved V-encoded cysteine to the conserved J-encoded phenylalanine. The earlier analysis of roughly 590 of the donors excluded any sequence lacking an unambiguous match to a single V gene segment. In an earlier analysis of approximately 500 of the donors, a V segment was called functional when productive rearrangements were above 56.7%, and segregating when the standard deviation between donors exceeded 5%. A statistical classification framework was built to diagnose cytomegalovirus status from the catalog of TCR beta chain sequences. In a later analysis, V and J genes were assigned by comparing TCR nucleotide sequences against IMGT/GENE-DB human TR gene sequences. In a later analysis, CDR3 sequences and most-parsimonious VDJ recombination scenarios were assigned using the TCRdist pipeline. In a later analysis, every TCR beta chain was defined by the combination of its CDR3 amino acid sequence and its V-gene family, and reads without a unique V-gene family were dropped. A later analysis removed 550 to 700 highly shared, low-generation-probability nucleotide sequences to deal with suspected cross-contamination and a sequencing artifact. A later analysis calculated a clonal expansion index for each public chain from normalized within-repertoire ranks of inferred template counts. In a later analysis, generation probabilities were computed with a VDJ recombination model fitted to out-of-frame rearrangements, and the resulting probabilities were checked against IGoR. Hypergeometric tests were used in a later analysis to score TCR-TCR, TCR-HLA and TCR-CMV co-occurrence, with a repertoire-size bias correction applied to the TCR pairs. A later analysis estimated false discovery rates by permuting HLA or CMV assignments 20 times. In a later analysis, co-occurring TCRs were grouped with DBSCAN, and TCRdist sequence similarity was added when clustering was performed within HLA-allele-positive subsets. Repertoires with fewer than 30,000 or more than 120,000 public chains were left out of co-occurrence clustering, as were four to six repertoires with anomalous nucleotide sharing. TCRdb re-hosts the immuneACCESS table, in-frame sequences only. Its copies lack some clones; in the studies checked, an unresolved V gene accounts for under half of them, and the cause for the rest is not known. Clone size and the V and J calls come from that table; the DNA yielded D and trimming. The sample table shows 20,000 to 30,000 clones, and roughly 79% are seen once. 4% to 5% of the sample rests with the top ten.

CDR3 length: 16 amino acids, cysteine to phenylalanine. The read is trimmed to its CDR3 DNA, 48 bases read in frame from base 1. V is pruned by 0 bases and J by 1 base, leaving 4 bases of the junction without a gene match. From a lookup of the germline V gene, CDR1 and CDR2 are MNHEY and SVGAGI. Here is what the overall study found, with its caveats: In vitro tests confirmed that three of the cytomegalovirus-associated TCR beta chains recognize cytomegalovirus antigens. Because HLA typing was unavailable for some donors at each locus, only the typed subset was used in association tests. According to a later analysis, TCR association rates differed among HLA loci, with DRB1 alleles showing the most associated TCRs and HLA-C alleles showing the fewest. V-gene and J-gene trimming of TCR beta chains was associated with a missense DCLRE1C variant in a later genetic analysis, and the association was replicated in an independent cohort. Because counts were too low, roughly 17 rarely observed V segments, including chromosome 9 orphons, were left out of the earlier analysis of 587 of the donors. In an earlier analysis of about 540 of the donors, most TCR beta V segments were observed in productive rearrangements about 90% or about 30% of the time, broadly matching IMGT annotations. A later analysis found that HLA-associated TCR beta chains were more clonally expanded and had lower generation probabilities than equally common non-associated chains. The authors suggested that the approach could potentially be generalized to other disease states and immunological phenotypes. In a later analysis, over 15,000 TCR beta sequences were associated with specific HLA alleles at a false discovery rate of 0.05. In the study, 164 TCR beta chains were listed as associated with cytomegalovirus. Presence/absence analyses assumed roughly uniform sequencing depth across donors, an assumption that may not hold. A later analysis reported that several top co-occurrence clusters appeared linked to parvovirus B19, influenza, CMV and Epstein-Barr virus. This cohort had only TCR beta chains sequenced, and the lack of alpha or paired-chain data limited which features could be detected. For the cohort, immune exposure information was limited to CMV serostatus. Some IMGT-functional V segments, including TRBV6-2 and TRBV6-3, could not be told apart with the 87-base-pair reads, so those segments were excluded. A group of highly shared sequence variants was considered likely to be a technical artifact of the sequencing pipeline. Linkage disequilibrium might explain the correlated functional status among segregating V segments, but an unknown experimental factor could not be excluded. A later genetic analysis reported fewer N-insertions in productive TCRs among donors in an Asian-associated ancestry cluster than the roughly 700-donor mean. Most TCR sequences were observed very rarely across donors, whereas some public TCRs were present in many individuals. A further reported finding was that TCR beta sequences accurately predicted the HLA-A and HLA-B alleles for most subjects in the first cohort. In both the original and validation cohorts, the classifier was reported to diagnose cytomegalovirus status with high specificity and sensitivity. Assigning TCR associations to individual alleles was difficult when HLA alleles, especially DR and DQ, strongly co-occurred. Most CMV-associated TCR beta chains appeared to be HLA-restricted in a later analysis, and the HLA associations seemed to be driven largely by CMV exposure.

In total, roughly 710 healthy bone marrow donors made up the cohort. At the time of sampling, every cohort member was nominally healthy, though immune exposures that went unrecorded were likely present. The donor tested CMV seronegative and was one of the 352 seronegative cohort members. Each donor provided a peripheral blood sample, and peripheral blood mononuclear cells were used for TCR beta sequencing. The Qiagen DNeasy Blood Extraction Kit was used to extract genomic DNA from the blood cell samples. The sequenced sample consisted of PBMCs. This receptor was taken from a male donor in good health and CMV-seronegative. In this chain, TRBV6-5 is recombined with TRBJ2-3; 7 central bases correspond to TRBD2. The CDR3: CASSYSRLAGTDTQYF. The nucleotides read TGTGCCAGCAGTTACTCGAGGCTAGCGGGCACAGATACGCAGTATTTT.